This T cell receptor (beta chain) appears in the sequencing data of a study of identical twins. This clonotype occurred a few times. Its antigen is not known. Study-wide points: Within twin pairs, the out-of-frame alpha sequences they shared showed excess low generation probability. In beta out-of-frame sequences, the excess sharing between twins was weaker. Modelling approaches yielded underestimates of out-of-frame TCR alpha sharing between monozygotic twins.

V was trimmed by 1 base and J by 5 bases, leaving 20 bases between them. The CDR3 runs 17 residues. CDR1 is MDHEN, CDR2 SYDVKM, per germline. A single record per CDR3 protein comes from TCRdb applying MiXCR to the 5' RACE reads. The top ten hold about 0.27% of the sample, which has 1.5 million to 2 million distinct CDR3 sequences, around 29% seen once. This TCR came from a newborn girl in good health. The genes are TRBV28 and TRBJ1-1; the D is unclear. Sequencing used cord blood. DNA for the CDR3: TGTGCCAGCAGTTTATTTTCCCCGGACCACCCCTTGACTGAAGCTTTCTTT. This gives the protein CASSLFSPDHPLTEAFF. The full variable domain, with the rest looked up from reference TRBV28 and TRBJ1-1, is DVKVTQSSRYLVKRTGEKVFLECVQDMDHENMFWYRQDPGLGLRLIYFSYDVKMKEKGDIPEGYSVSREKKERFSLILESASTNQTSMYLCASSLFSPDHPLTEAFFGQGTRLTVV.